The 21 T cell receptor beta chains in this list originate from one sample, sequenced in a study of blood T cell repertoires in COVID-19. The repertoire was sequenced with immunoSEQ multiplex PCR; TCRdb's copy has only in-frame clones and lacks some. The sample includes 200,000 to 250,000 clones, approximately 83% of them seen just once. The specimen was peripheral blood. The source of these receptors is a woman aged 25 to 39 who had recovered from COVID-19.

The chain has TRBV5-1 and TRBJ1-1; the D gene is possibly TRBD1 (6 bases). Germline V CDR1 and CDR2: SGHRS, YFSETQ. The V end was cut by 4 bases, the J end by 1 base, with 17 bases between. The CDR3 is 16 amino acids. CDR3 DNA sequence: TGCGCCAGCAGCCTAGGGACACGACAAGGGAACACTGAAGCTTTCTTT. Protein product: CASSLGTRQGNTEAFF. The whole variable domain, filled in from reference TRBV5-1 and TRBJ1-1, reads KAGVTQTPRYLIKTRGQQVTLSCSPISGHRSVSWYQQTPGQGLQFLFEYFSETQRNKGNFPGRFSGRQFSNSRSEMNVSTLELGDSALYLCASSLGTRQGNTEAFFGQGTRLTVV.

V is TRBV7-2 and J is TRBJ1-3; 9 bases are a match to TRBD1. Per the germline V gene, CDR1 is SGHTA and CDR2 is FQGNSA. This CDR3 has 16 residues. After removal of 3 bases from V and 4 bases from J, the junction contained 7 bases not matched to a gene. The CDR3 sequence: CASSLRQGGSGNTIYF. In nucleotides, the CDR3 is TGTGCCAGCAGCTTGCGACAGGGGGGTTCAGGAAACACCATATATTTT.

This clone turned up a few times. The chain recombines TRBV25-1 with TRBJ2-7; no clear D gene. This CDR3 spans 11 amino acids. V lost 2 bases and J lost 9, with 8 bases in between. Germline-derived CDR1 and CDR2 are MGHDK and SYGVNS. CDR3 in DNA: TGTGCCAGCAGTGAACCCCCGGTGCAGTACTTC. It is translated as CASSEPPVQYF.

V usage is TRBV7-2 and J usage is TRBJ2-3, with unresolved D. The V end lost 7 bases, the J end lost 2 bases, and 7 bases lay between the germline ends. In germline, CDR1 is SGHTA, CDR2 FQGNSA. This CDR3 comprises 12 residues. The CDR3 protein is CASTPLTDTQYF. In DNA, the CDR3 is TGTGCCAGCACCCCCCTCACAGATACGCAGTATTTT.

This chain links TRBV7-9 with TRBJ2-1; TRBD1 matches at 8 bases. Germline loops: CDR1 SEHNR, CDR2 FQNEAQ (reference sequence). After removal of 6 bases from V and 5 bases from J, the junction contained 6 bases not matched to a gene. The CDR3 is made up of 14 amino acids. CDR3 loop: CASRSGTGDNEQFF. The CDR3 DNA reads TGTGCCAGCAGGTCAGGGACAGGAGACAATGAGCAGTTCTTC.

The chain links TRBV5-6 to TRBJ2-2; 11 bases match TRBD1. Per the germline V gene, CDR1 is SGHDT and CDR2 is YYEEEE. With 3 bases clipped from V and 5 bases from J, the junction kept 6 bases outside the gene matches. The CDR3 covers 16 residues. The CDR3 sequence: CASSSARDRGTGELFF. The CDR3, as DNA: TGTGCCAGCAGCTCGGCGCGGGACAGGGGGACCGGGGAGCTGTTTTTT.

V usage is TRBV6-1 and J usage is TRBJ2-7; 7 nucleotides align to TRBD2. Germline loops: CDR1 MNHNS, CDR2 SASEGT. The CDR3 consists of 14 residues. V was clipped by 3 bases and J by 6 bases; unmatched bases: 8. As DNA, the CDR3 is TGTGCCAGCAGTGAGGGGGTACTAGCGAGCGAGCAGTACTTC. Translation gives CASSEGVLASEQYF.

The sample holds a few counts of this clone. The gene calls are TRBV7-7 and TRBJ1-4, with 7 bases matching TRBD1. The J segment lost 6 bases and the V segment lost 5 bases, leaving 3 bases of the junction unmatched. Per the germline V gene, CDR1 is SSHAT and CDR2 is FNYEAQ (reference sequence). CDR3 length: 13 amino acids. The CDR3 coding sequence is TGTGCCAGCAGCCGAGACAGGGATGAAAAACTGTTTTTT. This sequence encodes CASSRDRDEKLFF.

This chain connects TRBV19 to TRBJ1-1; 8 bases are a match to TRBD1. Looked up from germline, CDR1 is LNHDA and CDR2 is SQIVND (reference sequence). The trim removed 6 bases at V and 8 bases at J, leaving 2 bases unmatched. The CDR3 covers 11 residues. The CDR3 loop is CASRRQGEAFF. The DNA of the CDR3 is TGTGCCAGTAGACGACAGGGGGAAGCTTTCTTT.

The rearrangement joins TRBV6-1 to TRBJ2-7; unclear D gene. The V end was cut by 3 bases, the J end by 6 bases, with 6 bases between. This CDR3 has 11 amino acids. The germline CDR1 and CDR2 sequences are MNHNS and SASEGT. In DNA form, the CDR3 reads TGTGCCAGCAGTGATCTAGGCGAGCAGTACTTC. It specifies CASSDLGEQYF.

This clone was recorded once. This chain uses TRBV5-1 with TRBJ2-5, with a possible D match to TRBD2 (5 bases). The germline gives CDR1 SGHRS, CDR2 YFSETQ. CDR3 length: 15 residues. Trimming removed 0 bases from V and 4 bases from J, with 13 bases in between. This chain's CDR3 is CASSLGGLPIETQYF. DNA for the CDR3: TGCGCCAGCAGCTTGGGCGGGCTGCCCATAGAGACCCAGTACTTC.

V gene TRBV9 combines with J gene TRBJ2-5; 7 bases match TRBD1. V lost 3 bases to trimming and J lost 1 base; unmatched junction nucleotides: 3. The CDR3 totals 14 residues. Germline lookup yields CDR1 SGDLS and CDR2 YYNGEE. CDR3 bases: TGTGCCAGCAGCGAGGGGGCGTTCCAAGAGACCCAGTACTTC. Residues: CASSEGAFQETQYF.

This clone was seen just once. V usage is TRBV19 and J usage is TRBJ2-7; 9 bases agree with TRBD1. The CDR3 contains 16 residues. Germline V gene sequence: CDR1 LNHDA, CDR2 SQIVND (reference sequence). V trimming: 5 bases; J trimming: 6 bases; junction bases outside the gene matches: 14. As DNA, the CDR3 is TGTGCCAGTAGTCATATGGGTTCCGGGACAGGGCGCGAGCAGTACTTC. This gives the protein CASSHMGSGTGREQYF.

In this sample, this clone turned up a few times. This chain links TRBV9 with TRBJ2-7, with 8 bases lining up with TRBD1. The germline CDR1 and CDR2 sequences are SGDLS and YYNGEE. Trimming removed 3 bases from V and 7 bases from J; junction bases left unmatched: 9. This CDR3 is built from 14 residues. CDR3 loop: CASSDRQGPGEQYF. The CDR3 DNA reads as TGTGCCAGCAGCGACCGACAGGGGCCGGGGGAGCAGTACTTC.

This rearrangement joins TRBV10-3 to TRBJ1-1, with D perhaps matching TRBD1 (6 bases). Per germline, CDR1 ENHRY and CDR2 SYGVKD. The CDR3 covers 14 residues. V shed 6 bases and J shed 0 bases, with 11 bases lying between them. Written as DNA, the CDR3 is TGTGCCATCAGGGCACAGGGCATGAACACTGAAGCTTTCTTT. Translation gives CAIRAQGMNTEAFF.

This chain connects TRBV19 to TRBJ2-7; the match to TRBD2 covers 9 bases. CDR1 is LNHDA, CDR2 SQIVND, per germline (reference sequence). The CDR3 totals 15 residues. V was clipped by 3 bases and J by 9 bases; unmatched bases: 12. CDR3 sequence (DNA): TGTGCCAGTAGTATGTACCCTAGCGGGGTATATGGGCAGTACTTC. Amino acid sequence: CASSMYPSGVYGQYF.

This clone was observed a single time. V and J are TRBV5-1 and TRBJ2-7; TRBD1 matches at 10 bases. This CDR3 has 15 amino acids. Germline V gives CDR1 SGHRS, CDR2 YFSETQ. Trimming removed 3 bases from V and 6 bases from J; junction bases left unmatched: 9. CDR3 DNA sequence: TGCGCCAGCAGCTCGGTGGGACAGGGGCTCTCCGAGCAGTACTTC. It specifies CASSSVGQGLSEQYF.

The DNA of the CDR3 is TGTGCCAGCAGCCTCCGGGCAACGGGGGGTACGCAGTATTTT. This translates into CASSLRATGGTQYF. This chain joins TRBV3-1 (or the pseudogene TRBV3-2) and TRBJ2-3; TRBD2 matches at 7 bases. This CDR3 has 14 residues. Germline values: CDR1 LGHDT, CDR2 YNNKEL (reference sequence). V lost 4 bases to trimming and J lost 8 bases; unmatched junction nucleotides: 9.

This clone has a handful of counts. The J gene is TRBJ1-1, the V gene TRBV19, with 8 nucleotides matching TRBD1. The CDR3 spans 14 residues. Per germline, CDR1 LNHDA and CDR2 SQIVND (reference sequence). Trimming cost V 6 bases and J 4 bases; bases outside gene matches: 7. CDR3 loop: CASRSYDRGTEAFF. In nucleotides, the CDR3 is TGTGCCAGTAGAAGCTACGACAGGGGCACTGAAGCTTTCTTT.

This chain uses TRBV28 with TRBJ1-3, with D uncertain. The CDR3 runs 11 residues. Germline CDR1 reads MDHEN; CDR2 reads SYDVKM. Trimming stripped 7 bases from V and 4 bases from J, with 5 bases between. CDR3 sequence (DNA): TGTGCCAGCAACCAGGGAAACACCATATATTTT. This translates into CASNQGNTIYF.

The chain carries TRBV5-1 and TRBJ1-1; 8 bases fit TRBD1. Losses at the gene ends were 2 bases for V and 6 bases for J; bases not matched to a gene: 6. Germline-derived CDR1 and CDR2 are SGHRS and YFSETQ. The CDR3 has 14 amino acids. This chain's CDR3 is CASSFGDRYPEAFF. CDR3 nucleotides: TGCGCCAGCAGCTTCGGGGACAGGTACCCTGAAGCTTTCTTT. Full variable domain (remainder filled in from reference TRBV5-1 and TRBJ1-1): KAGVTQTPRYLIKTRGQQVTLSCSPISGHRSVSWYQQTPGQGLQFLFEYFSETQRNKGNFPGRFSGRQFSNSRSEMNVSTLELGDSALYLCASSFGDRYPEAFFGQGTRLTVV.